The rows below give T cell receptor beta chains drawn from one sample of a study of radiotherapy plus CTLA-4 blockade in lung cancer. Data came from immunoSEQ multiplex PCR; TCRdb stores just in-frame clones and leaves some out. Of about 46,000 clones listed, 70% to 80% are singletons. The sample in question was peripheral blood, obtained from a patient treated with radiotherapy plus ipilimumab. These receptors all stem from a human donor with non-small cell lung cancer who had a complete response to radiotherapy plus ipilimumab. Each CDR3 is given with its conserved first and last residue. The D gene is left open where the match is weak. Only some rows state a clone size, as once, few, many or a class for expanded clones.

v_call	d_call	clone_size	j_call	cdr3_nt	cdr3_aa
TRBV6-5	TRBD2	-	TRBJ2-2	TGTGCCAGCAGTTACTCGGGGCGGGGGAGGACCGGGGAGCTGTTTTTT	CASSYSGRGRTGELFF
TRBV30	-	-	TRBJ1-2	TGTGCCTGGACCAAGGACTCATTCGGCGCCTACACCTTC	CAWTKDSFGAYTF
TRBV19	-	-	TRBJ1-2	TGTGCCAGTAGTATTCTAGGAGAACTAGCTAACTATGGCTACACCTTC	CASSILGELANYGYTF
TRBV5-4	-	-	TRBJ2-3	TGTGCCAGCAGCTTGGGTACGGGGGATACGCAGTATTTT	CASSLGTGDTQYF
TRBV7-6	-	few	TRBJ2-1	TGTGCCAGCAGCTTATCAGGGGCCGGTGAGCAGTTCTTC	CASSLSGAGEQFF
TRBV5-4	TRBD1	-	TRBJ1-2	TGTGCCAGCAGCTTCCCACGACAGGGGTCGATGGGCTACATCTTC	CASSFPRQGSMGYIF
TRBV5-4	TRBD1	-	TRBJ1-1	TGTGCCAGCAGCCAAGACAGGGGAAGATCGAGCACTGAAGCTTTCTTT	CASSQDRGRSSTEAFF
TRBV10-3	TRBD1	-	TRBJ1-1	TGTGCCATCAGCGCCGGGACAGGGCGAAGGACTGAAGCTTTCTTT	CAISAGTGRRTEAFF
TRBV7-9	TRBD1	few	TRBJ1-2	TGTGCCAGCAGCCCACCCGCAAGGGGGCGTTTTAGGAACTATGGCTACACCTTC	CASSPPARGRFRNYGYTF
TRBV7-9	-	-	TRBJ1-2	TGTGCCAGCAGCTTAGTGGTTCCCCGGTTTTTTAACTATGGCTACACCTTC	CASSLVVPRFFNYGYTF
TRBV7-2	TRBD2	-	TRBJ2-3	TGTGCCAGCAGCTTCCTTTCTAGCGGGAGAGGAGATACGCAGTATTTT	CASSFLSSGRGDTQYF